This T cell receptor beta chain was identified in a study of cytomegalovirus exposure and HLA in healthy donors (TCRdb year 2017). Some background on the complete study: In an earlier analysis of roughly 500 of the donors, 250 to 350 Gb of sequence data and 100 million or so unique TCR beta sequences from roughly 200 million T cells were reported. About 280 gigabases of sequencing data and around 80 million unique TCR sequences made up an early release that covered several hundred HLA-typed donors. The genetic ancestry cluster associated with self-reported Caucasian donors included 70% to 85% of the 398 genotyped donors. The study aimed to test whether signatures of past pathogen exposure could be identified by cataloging public T cell receptors. The study profiled the T cell repertoires of about 720 subjects by immunosequencing and related them to cytomegalovirus serostatus. In addition to the first cohort of about 650 subjects, a separate validation cohort of 130 or so different subjects was used. To predict cytomegalovirus infection status, the study brought together high-throughput TCR immunosequencing, statistical association of individual TCRs with disease status, and machine learning. A later analysis re-examined previously published TCR beta repertoires from 600 to 700 donors and added high-resolution HLA genotyping to investigate patterns of TCR occurrence. The later analysis used no new phenotypic data to find candidate immune exposures, relying instead on TCR beta sequences and their occurrence across donors. To decide whether each TCR beta V gene segment behaved as functional or pseudogenic, an earlier analysis of some 600 of the donors relied on high-throughput TCR beta sequencing. Donor age, sex, ethnicity and CMV serostatus were compiled alongside the repertoire data. Genome-wide SNP genotypes for about three fifths of the roughly 670 donors were used in a later genetic analysis, which treated that subset as a discovery cohort. Every repertoire in the discovery cohort had been generated on one and the same sequencing platform. Both class I and class II loci were covered by HLA typing, at four-digit resolution. Typing coverage varied by locus: roughly 620-640 donors for A, B, C, DRB1 and DQB1; roughly 510 for DQA1; more than 600 for DPA1; more than 450 for DPB1. A few DR-DQ haplotypes were handled as single units for association and clustering because linkage in the cohort was strong. On average, 235,054 unique TCR beta nucleotide sequences were sequenced per donor among a few hundred genotyped donors of the cohort, with 15% to 20% of those sequences being non-productive.

V lost 6 bases and J lost 0 bases; the stretch between them is 8 bases long. CDR3 length: 13 amino acids, cysteine to phenylalanine. Only CDR3 DNA remains: 39 bases, in frame from the first base. The germline V gene supplies CDR1 ENHRY and CDR2 SYGVKD. Remarks on this clone: This receptor's antigen is unknown. Base-call qualities are not available, and no considerably larger clone is one nucleotide away.

General study outcomes and caveats: Most TCR sequences were observed very rarely across donors, whereas some public TCRs were present in many individuals. The authors suggested that the approach could potentially be generalized to other disease states and immunological phenotypes. The earlier analysis of 587 of the donors excluded roughly 16 rarely observed V segments, including chromosome 9 orphons, because counts were too low. According to a later genetic analysis, donors in an Asian-associated ancestry cluster had fewer N-insertions in productive TCRs than the approximately 610-donor mean. This cohort had only TCR beta chains sequenced, and the lack of alpha or paired-chain data limited which features could be detected. In a later analysis, most CMV-associated TCR beta chains were found to appear HLA-restricted, with HLA associations seemingly driven largely by CMV exposure. The only immune exposure information available for the cohort was CMV serostatus. Because HLA typing was unavailable for some donors at each locus, only the typed subset was used in association tests. In a later analysis, HLA-associated TCR beta chains showed more clonal expansion and lower generation probabilities than non-associated chains that were equally common. In vitro tests confirmed that a few of the cytomegalovirus-associated TCR beta chains recognize cytomegalovirus antigens. A further reported finding was that TCR beta sequences accurately predicted the HLA-A and HLA-B alleles for most subjects in the first cohort. Linkage disequilibrium might explain the correlated functional status among segregating V segments, but an unknown experimental factor could not be ruled out. The sequencing pipeline was judged likely to have produced a cluster of highly shared sequence variants as a technical artifact. In a later genetic analysis, a missense DCLRE1C variant was associated with V-gene and J-gene trimming of TCR beta chains, and the association was replicated in an independent cohort. Several of the top co-occurrence clusters appeared to be linked to parvovirus B19, influenza, CMV and Epstein-Barr virus, according to a later analysis. Some IMGT-functional V segments, including TRBV6-2 and TRBV6-3, could not be told apart with the 87-base-pair reads, so those segments were excluded. According to a later analysis, TCR association rates differed among HLA loci, with DRB1 alleles showing the most associated TCRs and HLA-C alleles showing the fewest. A later analysis associated 17,000 or so TCR beta sequences with specific HLA alleles at a false discovery rate of 0.05. In both the original and validation cohorts, the classifier was reported to diagnose cytomegalovirus status with high specificity and sensitivity. Presence/absence analyses assumed roughly uniform sequencing depth across donors, an assumption that may not hold. In an earlier analysis of around 600 of the donors, most TCR beta V segments were observed in productive rearrangements about 87% or about 30% of the time, broadly matching IMGT annotations. When HLA alleles, especially DR and DQ, strongly co-occurred, TCR associations were difficult to assign to individual alleles. The study gave a list of under 200 TCR beta chains associated with cytomegalovirus.

Library generation was performed with the immunoSEQ multiplex PCR assay. The multiplex PCR relied on a mix of 60 forward primers for TCR Vbeta segments and 13 reverse primers for TCR Jbeta segments. A multiplex PCR assay on genomic DNA amplified the CDR3 region of rearranged TCR beta genes. Amplified TCR beta libraries were sequenced as 87-base-pair reads on the Illumina HiSeq System. The authors' pipeline ran thus. A later analysis counted some 80 million unique TCR beta chains across the 666 repertoires, and roughly 9.9 million of these chains were shared by at least two donors. Raw reads were error-corrected and collapsed into unique sequences by a nearest-neighbor algorithm in which closely related sequences were merged to remove PCR and sequencing errors. CDR3 sequences were aligned to IMGT reference sequences to assign V, D and J gene segments. For a sequence to be retained, at least a six-nucleotide match to both a V gene segment and a J gene segment was required. Rearrangements were classified as productive when the CDR3 lacked stop codons and remained in frame with V and J, and all other rearrangements were classified as non-productive. Following IMGT convention, CDR3 was defined as the stretch from the second conserved V-encoded cysteine up to the conserved J-encoded phenylalanine. Sequences without an unambiguous match to a single V gene segment were excluded from the earlier analysis of 450 to 750 of the donors. An earlier analysis of 450 to 650 of the donors called V segments functional above 56.7% productive rearrangements and segregating when the between-donor standard deviation exceeded 5%. A statistical classification framework was built to diagnose cytomegalovirus status from the catalog of TCR beta chain sequences. V and J gene assignment, in a later analysis, came from comparing TCR nucleotide sequences with IMGT/GENE-DB human TR gene sequences. The TCRdist pipeline was used in a later analysis to assign CDR3 sequences and most-parsimonious VDJ recombination scenarios. In a later analysis, every TCR beta chain was defined by the combination of its CDR3 amino acid sequence and its V-gene family, and reads without a unique V-gene family were dropped. As a way to deal with suspected cross-contamination and a sequencing artifact, a later analysis dropped 640 or so nucleotide sequences that were highly shared and had low generation probability. For each public chain, a later analysis derived a clonal expansion index from normalized ranks of inferred template counts within each repertoire. In a later analysis, generation probabilities were computed using a VDJ recombination model fitted to out-of-frame rearrangements, and the results were checked against IGoR. A later analysis scored TCR-TCR, TCR-HLA and TCR-CMV co-occurrence with hypergeometric tests, applying a repertoire-size bias correction to TCR pairs. A later analysis estimated false discovery rates by permuting HLA or CMV assignments 20 times. In a later analysis, co-occurring TCRs were grouped using DBSCAN, and TCRdist sequence similarity was added for clustering within HLA-allele-positive subsets. Co-occurrence clustering excluded repertoires with fewer than 30,000 or more than 120,000 public chains, plus five with anomalous nucleotide sharing. As stored in TCRdb, this immuneACCESS dataset retains in-frame rearrangements with V and J assigned. A fraction of the clones does not appear; measured against another copy, unresolved V genes explain less than half of the discrepancy, and the remainder lacks a known reason. V and J calls and clone size are copied from that table; D and trimming were computed from the DNA. This sample has 55,000 to 85,000 clones in its table, and 55% to 65% of those were observed once. The ten biggest clones cover around 2.7% of the sample.

The cohort consisted of approximately 670 healthy bone marrow donors. At the time of sampling, all cohort members were nominally healthy, though unrecorded immune exposures were likely present. The donor tested CMV seronegative and was one of the 352 seronegative cohort members. Each donor provided a peripheral blood sample, and peripheral blood mononuclear cells were used for TCR beta sequencing. The Qiagen DNeasy Blood Extraction Kit was used to extract genomic DNA from the blood cell samples. The material sequenced was PBMCs. This clonotype was obtained from a woman between 50 and 59 years old in good health and CMV-seronegative. The chain is assembled from TRBV10-3 and TRBJ1-1, and the D gene may be TRBD1, 5 bases matching. The nucleotides are TGTGCCATCAGGTCAGGGCTGAACACTGAAGCTTTCTTT. This yields the protein CAIRSGLNTEAFF.